The 18 T cell receptor beta chains in this list originate from one sample, sequenced in a study of graft-versus-host responses after intestinal transplantation. Data came from immunoSEQ multiplex PCR; TCRdb stores just in-frame clones and leaves some out. The data contain roughly 120,000 clones, 90% to 95% of them singletons. Their cognate antigens are unknown. Source: unstimulated CD8+ T cells sorted from spleen or lymph node cells, taken before transplant. The receptors originated from a human donor who was the organ donor for an intestinal transplant.

The chain recombines TRBV4-2 with TRBJ2-3; 12 bases fit TRBD2. The CDR3 totals 17 residues. With 3 bases clipped from V and 7 bases from J, the junction kept 11 bases outside the gene matches. Germline V CDR1 and CDR2: LGHNA, YNFKEQ. The CDR3 reads CASSQEGPSGRAHTQYF. CDR3 sequence (DNA): TGTGCCAGCAGCCAGGAGGGTCCTAGCGGGAGGGCCCATACGCAGTATTTT.

The chain carries TRBV30 and TRBJ2-3; no reliable D call. V lost 2 bases and J lost 0, with 6 bases in between. Germline CDR1 reads GTSNPN; CDR2 reads SVGIG (reference sequence). The CDR3 totals 13 residues. The CDR3 region is CAWSFDSTDTQYF. CDR3 DNA: TGTGCCTGGAGTTTCGATAGCACAGATACGCAGTATTTT. The variable domain in full, with the rest retrieved from reference TRBV30 and TRBJ2-3, is SQTIHQWPATLVQPVGSPLSLECTVEGTSNPNLYWYRQAAGRGLQLLFYSVGIGQISSEVPQNLSASRPQDRQFILSSKKLLLSDSGFYLCAWSFDSTDTQYFGPGTRLTVL.

The chain is built from TRBV28 and TRBJ1-4, with D perhaps matching TRBD1 (5 bases). Trimming took 1 base from V and 8 from J, leaving 14 bases between them. The CDR3 loop spans 15 amino acids. CDR1 is MDHEN and CDR2 is SYDVKM in the germline V gene. Here the CDR3 DNA reads TGTGCCAGCAGTTTATTAGGGCAGGGAGGCGAAAAACTGTTTTTT. The encoded protein is CASSLLGQGGEKLFF. The full variable domain, in which reference TRBV28 and TRBJ1-4 provide the parts outside the CDR3, is DVKVTQSSRYLVKRTGEKVFLECVQDMDHENMFWYRQDPGLGLRLIYFSYDVKMKEKGDIPEGYSVSREKKERFSLILESASTNQTSMYLCASSLLGQGGEKLFFGSGTQLSVL.

V gene TRBV13 combines with J gene TRBJ2-2; TRBD2 matches at 10 bases. CDR1 is PRHDT, CDR2 FYEKMQ, per germline (reference sequence). Germline trimming cut 4 bases from V and 6 bases from J; bases unmatched to any gene: 5. The CDR3 sequence is 15 residues long. CDR3 DNA: TGTGCCAGCAGCTCAACTAGCGGGATAGCCGGGGAGCTGTTTTTT. It yields the protein CASSSTSGIAGELFF.

This rearrangement joins TRBV19 to TRBJ2-1, with D possibly called TRBD1 or TRBD2 (6 bases each). The germline V gene encodes CDR1 LNHDA and CDR2 SQIVND (reference sequence). This CDR3 has 16 amino acids. Trimming took 4 bases from V and 6 from J, leaving 19 bases between them. The CDR3 DNA is TGTGCCAGTAGTACATGGAGGCAGGGGAGGTTCAATGAGCAGTTCTTC. Its protein is CASSTWRQGRFNEQFF.

This clone was recorded a few times. The rearrangement joins TRBV5-6 to TRBJ2-7, with 7 bases lining up with TRBD2. Trimming cost V 4 bases and J 0 bases; bases outside gene matches: 7. CDR1 is SGHDT, CDR2 YYEEEE, per germline. This CDR3 contains 15 residues. CDR3 sequence (DNA): TGTGCCAGCAGCGCGGCCAGCGGGACCTCCTACGAGCAGTACTTC. Translation gives CASSAASGTSYEQYF.

This chain connects TRBV7-9 to TRBJ2-5, with a weak D call TRBD1 (7 bases). From germline, CDR1 is SEHNR and CDR2 FQNEAQ (reference sequence). Trimming left V 4 bases short and J 5 bases short, with 14 bases between. The CDR3 spans 14 residues. The CDR3 protein is CASSYGAGGETQYF. The CDR3 DNA follows: TGTGCCAGCAGCTACGGCGCAGGGGGGGAGACCCAGTACTTC.

V is TRBV19 and J is TRBJ1-4; weak D call: TRBD1 (5 bases). Germline V CDR1 and CDR2: LNHDA, SQIVND (reference sequence). The CDR3 length is 15 residues. Between the trimmed V and J ends, which lost 3 bases and 0 bases, there was a span of 8 bases. The CDR3 region is CASSMGRATNEKLFF. CDR3 bases: TGTGCCAGTAGTATGGGCAGGGCAACTAATGAAAAACTGTTTTTT.

This chain connects TRBV30 to TRBJ2-7; 9 bases line up with TRBD1. CDR1 is GTSNPN, CDR2 SVGIG, per germline (reference sequence). CDR3 length equals 13 residues. V dropped 8 bases and J dropped 2; count of bases not matched to a gene: 7. DNA of the CDR3: TGTGCCGGAACCGGGACAGGGCCCTACGAGCAGTACTTC. Protein: CAGTGTGPYEQYF.

The chain recombines TRBV14 with TRBJ1-1; D is possibly TRBD1 (5 bases). Trimming took off 5 bases at V and 2 bases at J, with 9 bases between the two ends. CDR3 length: 13 amino acids. In germline, CDR1 is SGHDN, CDR2 FVKESK. In DNA form, the CDR3 reads TGTGCCAGCAGCTGGGGGTTCAACACTGAAGCTTTCTTT. It translates to CASSWGFNTEAFF.

The CDR3 DNA is TGTGCCAGCAGCGATTCGGGACTAGCGGGGCCGTACGAGCAGTACTTC. Translation gives CASSDSGLAGPYEQYF. The genes are TRBV13 and TRBJ2-7; 13 bases are a match to TRBD2. This CDR3 comprises 16 residues. CDR1 is PRHDT, CDR2 FYEKMQ, per germline (reference sequence). After removal of 5 bases from V and 4 bases from J, the junction contained 8 bases not matched to a gene.

Worth noting for this clone: This same CDR3 is encoded by further DNA sequences in the sample. The chain combines TRBV4-1 with TRBJ2-7; D call uncertain. The CDR3 consists of 12 residues. V dropped 1 base and J dropped 2 bases, with 3 bases sitting between them. Germline CDR1 and CDR2: MGHRA and YSYEKL. CDR3 in amino acids: CASSQGTYEQYF. The CDR3 DNA is TGCGCCAGCAGCCAAGGGACCTACGAGCAGTACTTC.

The chain links TRBV25-1 to TRBJ1-1; 7 bases map to TRBD1. CDR1 and CDR2 from the germline V gene are MGHDK and SYGVNS. The junction had 10 bases not matched to a gene; V was cut back by 4 bases and J by 8 bases. The CDR3 is 14 amino acids. CDR3 nucleotides: TGTGCCAGCAGTGGAGGGGGCGCGTTTTCGGAAGCTTTCTTT. Amino acid sequence: CASSGGGAFSEAFF. Full variable domain (remainder filled in from reference TRBV25-1 and TRBJ1-1): EADIYQTPRYLVIGTGKKITLECSQTMGHDKMYWYQQDPGMELHLIHYSYGVNSTEKGDLSSESTVSRIRTEHFPLTLESARPSHTSQYLCASSGGGAFSEAFFGQGTRLTVV.

CDR3 residues: CASSYSGRGETQYF. CDR3 DNA sequence: TGTGCCAGCAGTTATTCGGGCAGGGGGGAGACCCAGTACTTC. The gene calls are TRBV6-5 and TRBJ2-5; 7 bases align to TRBD1. The germline V gene encodes CDR1 MNHEY and CDR2 SVGAGI. The CDR3 is 14 residues long. The V and J ends lost 3 bases and 5 bases, in that order; junction bases with no gene match: 6.

The chain combines TRBV7-9 with TRBJ2-5; TRBD2 aligns across 7 bases. The CDR3 consists of 11 residues. Germline values: CDR1 SEHNR, CDR2 FQNEAQ (reference sequence). CDR3 nucleotides: TGTGCGGGGGGGGTACAAGAGACCCAGTACTTC. Its translation: CAGGVQETQYF.

The chain links TRBV30 to TRBJ2-1; TRBD1 might be the D (6 bases). CDR1 is GTSNPN, CDR2 SVGIG, per germline (reference sequence). V was pared by 3 bases and J by 6 bases, with 18 bases between. This CDR3 comprises 15 residues. The CDR3 nucleotides read TGTGCCTGGAGCGGACAGACCAGCCTCCGCAATGAGCAGTTCTTC. It codes for CAWSGQTSLRNEQFF.

The V and J genes are TRBV4-1 and TRBJ2-7, with 7 positions matching TRBD1. The CDR3 length is 17 residues. Per germline, CDR1 MGHRA and CDR2 YSYEKL. The V and J ends lost 4 bases and 4 bases, in that order; junction bases with no gene match: 16. CDR3 region: CASSPKERQGVVYEQYF. CDR3 DNA: TGCGCCAGCAGCCCGAAAGAACGACAGGGAGTGGTTTACGAGCAGTACTTC.

This clone was recorded only once. The chain links TRBV6-5 to TRBJ2-1, with D possibly TRBD1 on 5 matching bases. The V gene's germline CDR1 is MNHEY and CDR2 SVGAGI. V shed 4 bases and J shed 10 bases, with 8 bases lying between them. This CDR3 region has 11 residues. The CDR3 DNA reads TGTGCCAGCAGTTGGGCAGGGGAGCAGTTCTTC. It yields the protein CASSWAGEQFF.